Below, 6 T cell receptor beta chains from the same sample are listed, as sequenced in a study of blood T cell repertoires in COVID-19. TCRdb's copy holds only in-frame clones and misses some; the assay was immunoSEQ multiplex PCR. The repertoire consists of some 180,000 clones, with 88% occurring once and the leading ten covering approximately 5.5%. Sequencing used peripheral blood. The receptor source for this set is a man between 40 and 49 years old with active or convalescent COVID-19.

The V and J genes are TRBV6-1 and TRBJ1-5; D gene unclear. Trimming cost V 0 bases and J 7 bases, with 7 bases left between them. The CDR3 contains 13 residues. Per the germline V gene, CDR1 is MNHNS and CDR2 is SASEGT. Written as DNA, the CDR3 is TGTGCCAGCAGTGAAGCGCAAGCACAGCCCCAGCATTTT. Translated, it gives CASSEAQAQPQHF.

This chain joins TRBV18 and TRBJ2-3, with TRBD2 as a possible D gene (6 bases). This CDR3 has 16 amino acids. Germline V CDR1 and CDR2: KGHSH, LQKENI. V was clipped by 2 bases and J by 0 bases, with 12 bases between them. This chain's CDR3 is CASSPGQGGSTDTQYF. Written as DNA, the CDR3 is TGTGCCAGCTCACCAGGGCAGGGAGGTAGCACAGATACGCAGTATTTT.

The genes are TRBV2 and TRBJ1-1; 12 bases are a match to TRBD1. This CDR3 region has 14 residues. Germline V gene data show CDR1 as SNHLY and CDR2 as FYNNEI. V was pared by 6 bases and J by 1 base, with 0 bases of the junction left unmatched. The CDR3 here is CASRGQGANTEAFF. The CDR3 bases are TGTGCCAGCAGGGGACAGGGGGCGAACACTGAAGCTTTCTTT.

This clone was seen just once. The rearrangement links TRBV30 to TRBJ2-5; 11 bases fit TRBD2. V lost 2 bases, J lost 5 bases, and 1 base stayed unmatched. The CDR3 sequence is 13 residues long. Germline CDR1 reads GTSNPN; CDR2 reads SVGIG (reference sequence). For the CDR3, the DNA is TGTGCCTGGAGTCCTAGCGGGAGGGAGACCCAGTACTTC. The encoded protein is CAWSPSGRETQYF.

V usage is TRBV27 and J usage is TRBJ2-1, with D maybe TRBD2 (5 bases). The germline gives CDR1 MNHEY, CDR2 SMNVEV (reference sequence). The CDR3 is made up of 13 amino acids. Trimming took 8 bases from V and 8 from J, leaving 16 bases between them. The CDR3 loop is CASAPTSSDEQFF. CDR3 DNA sequence: TGTGCCAGCGCCCCCACTAGTTCCGATGAGCAGTTCTTC.

The chain couples TRBV6-6 to TRBJ1-6; the D gene is possibly TRBD1 (5 bases). The CDR3 extends over 16 amino acids. Germline V CDR1 and CDR2: MNHNY, SVGAGI (reference sequence). Trimming cost V 0 bases and J 11 bases, with 17 bases left between them. The CDR3, as DNA: TGTGCCAGCAGTTACTCGATGCGGGACGGAGATCCACCCCTCCACTTT. Amino acid sequence: CASSYSMRDGDPPLHF.